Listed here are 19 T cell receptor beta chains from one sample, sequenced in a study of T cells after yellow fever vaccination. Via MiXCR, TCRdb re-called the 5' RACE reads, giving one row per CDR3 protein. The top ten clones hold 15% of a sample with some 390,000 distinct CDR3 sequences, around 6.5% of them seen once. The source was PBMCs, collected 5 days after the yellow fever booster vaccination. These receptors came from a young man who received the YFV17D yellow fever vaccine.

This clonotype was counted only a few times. The CDR3 DNA follows: TGTGCCAGCAGCCTCCCCGGGACAGAAGAGACCCAGTACTTC. Translating gives CASSLPGTEETQYF. This chain joins TRBV5-4 and TRBJ2-5; 7 bases align to TRBD1. The CDR3 extends over 14 amino acids. The J segment lost 3 bases and the V segment lost 4 bases, leaving 6 bases of the junction unmatched. Germline V lookup: CDR1 SGHNT, CDR2 YYREEE (reference sequence). Full variable domain (outside the CDR3, taken from reference TRBV5-4 and TRBJ2-5): ETGVTQSPTHLIKTRGQQVTLRCSSQSGHNTVSWYQQALGQGPQFIFQYYREEENGRGNFPPRFSGLQFPNYSSELNVNALELDDSALYLCASSLPGTEETQYFGPGTRLLVL.

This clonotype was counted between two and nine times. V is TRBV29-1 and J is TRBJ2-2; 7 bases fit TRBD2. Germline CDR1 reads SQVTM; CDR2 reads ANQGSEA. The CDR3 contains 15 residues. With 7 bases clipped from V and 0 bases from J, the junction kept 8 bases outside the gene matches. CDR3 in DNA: TGCAGCGCCCAACTAGCGCTAGCGAACACCGGGGAGCTGTTTTTT. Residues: CSAQLALANTGELFF.

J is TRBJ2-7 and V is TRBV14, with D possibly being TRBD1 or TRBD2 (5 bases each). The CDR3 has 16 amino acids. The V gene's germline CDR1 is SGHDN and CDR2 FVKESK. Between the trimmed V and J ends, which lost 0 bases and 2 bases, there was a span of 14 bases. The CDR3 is CASSQELAWGPYEQYF. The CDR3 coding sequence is TGTGCCAGCAGCCAAGAACTGGCCTGGGGACCCTACGAGCAGTACTTC.

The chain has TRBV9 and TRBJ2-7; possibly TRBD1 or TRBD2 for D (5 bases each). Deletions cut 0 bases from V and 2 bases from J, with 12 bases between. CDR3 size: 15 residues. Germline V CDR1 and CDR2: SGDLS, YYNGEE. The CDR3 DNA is TGTGCCAGCAGCGTAGACGGGACGGCGACCTACGAGCAGTACTTC. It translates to CASSVDGTATYEQYF.

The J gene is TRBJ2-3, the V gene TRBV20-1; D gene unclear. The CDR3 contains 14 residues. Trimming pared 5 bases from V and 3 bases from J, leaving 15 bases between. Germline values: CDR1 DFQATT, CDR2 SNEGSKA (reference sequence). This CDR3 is CSALGPRITDTQYF. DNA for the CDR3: TGCAGTGCTTTAGGACCCCGTATAACAGATACGCAGTATTTT.

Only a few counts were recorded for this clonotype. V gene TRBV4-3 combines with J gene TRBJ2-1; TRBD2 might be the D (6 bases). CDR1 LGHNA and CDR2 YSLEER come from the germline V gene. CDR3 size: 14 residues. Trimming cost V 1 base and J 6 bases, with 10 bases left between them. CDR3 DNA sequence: TGCGCCAGCAGCCAAGCGGGAGTAGTCAATGAGCAGTTCTTC. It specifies CASSQAGVVNEQFF.

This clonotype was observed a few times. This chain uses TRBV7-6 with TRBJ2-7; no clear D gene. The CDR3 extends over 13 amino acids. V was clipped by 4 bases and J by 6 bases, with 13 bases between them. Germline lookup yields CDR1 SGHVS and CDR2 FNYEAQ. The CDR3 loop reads CASSSTLFSEQYF. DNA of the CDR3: TGTGCCAGCAGCTCTACTCTTTTTTCCGAGCAGTACTTC.

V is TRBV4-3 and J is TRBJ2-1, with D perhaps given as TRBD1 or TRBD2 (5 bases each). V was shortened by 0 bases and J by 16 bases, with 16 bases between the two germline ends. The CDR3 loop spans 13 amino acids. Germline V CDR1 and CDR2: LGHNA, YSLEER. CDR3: CASSQDSGTIPFF. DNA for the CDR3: TGCGCCAGCAGCCAAGATTCCGGGACCATTCCTTTCTTC.

CDR3 amino acids: CASSSFGQFYGYTF. CDR3 DNA sequence: TGTGCCAGCAGCTCATTCGGACAGTTCTATGGCTACACCTTC. V and J are TRBV7-9 and TRBJ1-2, with D tentatively TRBD1 (6 bases). The CDR3 contains 14 residues. V lost 4 bases and J 4 bases, leaving 13 bases between the germline ends. Germline CDR1 and CDR2: SEHNR and FQNEAQ (reference sequence).

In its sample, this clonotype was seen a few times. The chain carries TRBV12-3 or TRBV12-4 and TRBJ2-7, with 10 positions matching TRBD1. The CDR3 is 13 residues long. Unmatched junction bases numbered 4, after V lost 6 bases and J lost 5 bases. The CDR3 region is CASSRQGADEQYF. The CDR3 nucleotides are TGTGCCAGCAGCAGACAGGGGGCCGACGAGCAGTACTTC.

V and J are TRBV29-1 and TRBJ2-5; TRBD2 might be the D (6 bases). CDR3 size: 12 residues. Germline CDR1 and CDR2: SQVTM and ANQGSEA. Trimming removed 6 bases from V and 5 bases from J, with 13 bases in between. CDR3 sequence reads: CSVRFSGETQYF. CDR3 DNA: TGCAGCGTCCGGTTCAGCGGGGAGACCCAGTACTTC.

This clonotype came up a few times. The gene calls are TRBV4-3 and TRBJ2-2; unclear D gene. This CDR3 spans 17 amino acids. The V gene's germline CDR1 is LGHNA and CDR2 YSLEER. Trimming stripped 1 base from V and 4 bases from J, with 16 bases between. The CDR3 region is CASSQATRSASTGELFF. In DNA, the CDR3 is TGCGCCAGCAGCCAAGCCACCCGGTCCGCGAGCACCGGGGAGCTGTTTTTT.

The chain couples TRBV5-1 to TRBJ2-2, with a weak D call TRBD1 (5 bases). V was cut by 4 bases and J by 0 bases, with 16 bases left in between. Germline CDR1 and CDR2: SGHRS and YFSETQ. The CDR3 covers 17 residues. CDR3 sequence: CASSKTVTITNTGELFF. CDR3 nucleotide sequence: TGCGCCAGCAGCAAGACAGTCACCATAACGAACACCGGGGAGCTGTTTTTT.

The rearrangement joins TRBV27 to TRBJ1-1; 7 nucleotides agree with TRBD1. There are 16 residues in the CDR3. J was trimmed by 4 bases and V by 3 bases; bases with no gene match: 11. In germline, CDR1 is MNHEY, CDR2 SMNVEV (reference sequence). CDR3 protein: CASSFFRQGVGTEAFF. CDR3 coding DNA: TGTGCCAGCAGTTTTTTTCGGCAGGGGGTTGGCACTGAAGCTTTCTTT.

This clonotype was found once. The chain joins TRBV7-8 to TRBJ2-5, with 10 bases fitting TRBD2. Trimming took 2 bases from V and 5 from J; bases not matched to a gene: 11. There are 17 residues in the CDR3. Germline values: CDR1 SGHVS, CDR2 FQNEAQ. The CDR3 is CASSLTVTTSGLETQYF. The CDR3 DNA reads TGTGCCAGCAGCTTAACTGTGACGACTAGCGGGTTGGAGACCCAGTACTTC.

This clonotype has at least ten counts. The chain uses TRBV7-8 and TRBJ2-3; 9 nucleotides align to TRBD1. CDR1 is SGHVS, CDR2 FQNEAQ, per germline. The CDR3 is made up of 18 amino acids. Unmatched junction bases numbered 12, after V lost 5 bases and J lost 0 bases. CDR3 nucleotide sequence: TGTGCCAGCAGCCCACACAGGGGGCGCCGTTTTAGCACAGATACGCAGTATTTT. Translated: CASSPHRGRRFSTDTQYF.

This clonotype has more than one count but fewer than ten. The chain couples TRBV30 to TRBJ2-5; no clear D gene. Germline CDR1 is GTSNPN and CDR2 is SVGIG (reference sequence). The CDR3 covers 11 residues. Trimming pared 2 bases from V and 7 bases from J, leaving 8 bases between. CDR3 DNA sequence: TGTGCCTGGAGTCAACAGAGGACCCAGTACTTC. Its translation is CAWSQQRTQYF. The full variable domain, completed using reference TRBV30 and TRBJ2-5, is SQTIHQWPATLVQPVGSPLSLECTVEGTSNPNLYWYRQAAGRGLQLLFYSVGIGQISSEVPQNLSASRPQDRQFILSSKKLLLSDSGFYLCAWSQQRTQYFGPGTRLLVL.

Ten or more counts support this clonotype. The CDR3 sequence is CASSSTRLTDTQYF. As DNA, the CDR3 is TGTGCCAGCAGTAGTACTCGCCTCACAGATACGCAGTATTTT. This rearrangement joins TRBV6-2 or TRBV6-3 to TRBJ2-3; D is unclear. The CDR3 has 14 amino acids. The germline V and J ends were trimmed by 5 bases and 2 bases, with 11 bases remaining between them. The germline V gene encodes CDR1 MNHEY and CDR2 SVGEGT.

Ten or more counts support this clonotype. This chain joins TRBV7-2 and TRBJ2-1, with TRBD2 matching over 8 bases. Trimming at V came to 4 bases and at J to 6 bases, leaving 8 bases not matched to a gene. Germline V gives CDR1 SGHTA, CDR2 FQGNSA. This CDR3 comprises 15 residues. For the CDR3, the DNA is TGTGCCAGCAGCTCTCCGAGCGGGAGAAGCAATGAGCAGTTCTTC. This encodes CASSSPSGRSNEQFF. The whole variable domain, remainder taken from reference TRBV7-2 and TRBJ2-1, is GAGVSQSPSNKVTEKGKDVELRCDPISGHTALYWYRQSLGQGLEFLIYFQGNSAPDKSGLPSDRFSAERTGGSVSTLTIQRTQQEDSAVYLCASSSPSGRSNEQFFGPGTRLTVL.